The present T cell receptor beta chain was sequenced within a study of T cells in tuberculosis. Turning to the study itself: Sequenced TCRs come from CD1B-GMM tetramer-binding T cells.

Data came from immunoSEQ multiplex PCR; TCRdb stores just in-frame clones and leaves some out. The sample gives about 58,000 clones, 70% to 90% of which show up once; 21% is in the top ten. The CDR3 runs to 12 residues. CDR1 and CDR2 (germline): SGHNT, YYREEE (reference sequence). After thawing and overnight rest, PBMC were stained with GMM-loaded CD1B tetramer, viability dye and anti-CD3 for sorting. C32 glucose monomycolate from Rhodococcus equi was loaded onto the CD1B tetramers. This receptor was taken from an adult woman with latent tuberculosis. The chain recombines TRBV5-4 with TRBJ1-2, with TRBD1 as a possible D gene (6 bases). Material for sequencing was CD1b-GMM tetramer-negative cells sorted from PBMCs. Written as DNA, the CDR3 is TGTGCTACACAGGGCAGGGACTATGGCTACACCTTC. This translates into CATQGRDYGYTF. The whole variable domain, remainder taken from reference TRBV5-4 and TRBJ1-2, is ETGVTQSPTHLIKTRGQQVTLRCSSQSGHNTVSWYQQALGQGPQFIFQYYREEENGRGNFPPRFSGLQFPNYSSELNVNALELDDSALYLCATQGRDYGYTFGSGTRLTVV.